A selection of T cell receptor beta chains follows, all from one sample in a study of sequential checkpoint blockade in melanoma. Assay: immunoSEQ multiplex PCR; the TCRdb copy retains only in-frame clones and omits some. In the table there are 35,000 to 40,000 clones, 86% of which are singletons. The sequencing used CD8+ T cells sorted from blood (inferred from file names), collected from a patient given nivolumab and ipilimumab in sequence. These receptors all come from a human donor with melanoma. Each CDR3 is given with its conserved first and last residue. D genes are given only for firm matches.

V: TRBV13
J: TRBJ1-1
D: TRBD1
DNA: TGTGCCAGCAGGGACAGGGTGAACACTGAAGCTTTCTTT
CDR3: CASRDRVNTEAFF

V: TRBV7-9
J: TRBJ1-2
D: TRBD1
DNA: TGTGCCAGCAGAGGGACAGGGCAGACCTATGGCTACACCTTC
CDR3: CASRGTGQTYGYTF

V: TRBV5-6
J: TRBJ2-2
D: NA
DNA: TGTGCCAGCACCATCCCCCTAGGTGGGGAGACGAACACCGGGGAGCTGTTTTTT
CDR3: CASTIPLGGETNTGELFF

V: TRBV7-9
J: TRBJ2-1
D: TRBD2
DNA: TGTGCCAGCAGCTTAGTCGGACTAGCGGGGGCATCCTACAATGAGCAGTTCTTC
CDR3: CASSLVGLAGASYNEQFF

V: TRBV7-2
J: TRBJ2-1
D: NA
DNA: TGTGCCAGCAGCAGCCCCATCGGAGGCGCTAATGAGCAGTTCTTC
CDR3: CASSSPIGGANEQFF

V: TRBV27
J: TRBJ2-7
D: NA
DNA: TGTGCCAGCAGTCACCGGACAGCTTACGAGCAGTACTTC
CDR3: CASSHRTAYEQYF

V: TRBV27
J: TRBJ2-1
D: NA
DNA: TGTGCCAGCAGTTTCTCGCGCAATGAGCAGTTCTTC
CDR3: CASSFSRNEQFF

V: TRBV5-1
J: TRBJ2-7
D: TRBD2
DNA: TGCGCCAGCAGGCAACTAGCGGGAGGAATCTCCTACGAGCAGTACTTC
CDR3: CASRQLAGGISYEQYF

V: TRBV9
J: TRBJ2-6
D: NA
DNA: TGTGCCAGCAGCGTAGGAGGGACTGGGGCCAACGTCCTGACTTTC
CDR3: CASSVGGTGANVLTF

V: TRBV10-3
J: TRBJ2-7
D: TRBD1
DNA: TGTGCCATCAGTGTGTCTGGGGACAGATTCTACGAGCAGTACTTC
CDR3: CAISVSGDRFYEQYF